Listed here are 26 T cell receptor beta chains from one sample, sequenced in a study of cytomegalovirus exposure and HLA in healthy donors. With 60 Vbeta and 13 Jbeta primers, the PCR was carried out. Sequencing used immunoSEQ multiplex PCR; TCRdb keeps in-frame clones, though not all of them. The profile covers fewer than 200,000 clones, with approximately 72% appearing a single time and roughly 2.5% taken by the ten largest. Sequenced sample: PBMCs. All receptors come from a human donor in good health.

The rearrangement uses TRBV6-1 and TRBJ2-6; no clear D gene. This CDR3 is built from 13 residues. The V and J ends lost 6 bases and 1 base respectively, with 4 bases between them. CDR1 is MNHNS, CDR2 SASEGT, per germline. CDR3 bases: TGTGCCAGCAGCCTATCTGGGGCCAACGTCCTGACTTTC. This sequence encodes CASSLSGANVLTF.

This clone was counted between two and nine times. This chain uses TRBV2 with TRBJ1-6, with TRBD1 as a possible D gene (6 bases). The V end lost 6 bases, the J end lost 6 bases, and 15 bases lay between the germline ends. The CDR3 has 15 residues. In germline, CDR1 is SNHLY, CDR2 FYNNEI. The CDR3 nucleotides read TGTGCCAGCAGCCAAACAAGGGACACTAATTCACCCCTCCACTTT. Protein product: CASSQTRDTNSPLHF.

The chain recombines TRBV2 with TRBJ1-1; TRBD1 aligns across 7 bases. V trimming: 2 bases; J trimming: 7 bases; junction bases outside the gene matches: 7. Per germline, CDR1 SNHLY and CDR2 FYNNEI. This CDR3 is built from 14 residues. This CDR3 reads CASSEPPGGNEAFF. CDR3 nucleotide sequence: TGTGCCAGCAGTGAACCTCCAGGGGGGAATGAAGCTTTCTTT.

The J gene is TRBJ2-1, the V gene TRBV7-3; D is perhaps TRBD1 (7 bases). V was pared by 1 base and J by 15 bases, with 22 bases between. Germline V gives CDR1 SGHTA, CDR2 FQGTGA. This CDR3 comprises 15 residues. The CDR3 loop reads CASSLSLYLTGEVFF. DNA for the CDR3: TGTGCCAGCAGCTTAAGCCTGTATTTAACAGGGGAGGTGTTCTTC.

This clone turned up a few times. V gene TRBV12-5 combines with J gene TRBJ2-7; D not certain. Germline V gene lookup returns CDR1 LGHNT and CDR2 FRNRAP. Deletions cut 2 bases from V and 7 bases from J, with 12 bases between. This CDR3 has 13 residues. CDR3 residues: CASGLTAHGEQYF. In DNA, the CDR3 is TGTGCTAGTGGTTTGACGGCACACGGGGAGCAGTACTTC.

As to this clone: Distinct nucleotide sequences in the sample also encode this CDR3. The DNA of the CDR3 is TGTGCCAGCAGCCTAGCGGGGGGGGACTACGAGCAGTACTTC. Encoded protein: CASSLAGGDYEQYF. The V gene is TRBV2, the J gene TRBJ2-7, with 12 bases aligning to TRBD2. The CDR3 consists of 14 residues. Unmatched junction bases numbered 3, after V lost 6 bases and J lost 3 bases. Per the germline V gene, CDR1 is SNHLY and CDR2 is FYNNEI.

This clone has a single count. This chain uses TRBV7-9 with TRBJ2-3, with D possibly matching TRBD1 (5 bases). CDR1 SEHNR and CDR2 FQNEAQ come from the germline V gene (reference sequence). There are 14 residues in the CDR3. Trimming took off 3 bases at V and 1 base at J, with 8 bases between the two ends. CDR3 loop: CASSLGPRTDTQYF. The CDR3 DNA is TGTGCCAGCAGCTTGGGGCCGCGCACAGATACGCAGTATTTT. The full variable domain, completed using reference TRBV7-9 and TRBJ2-3, is DTGVSQNPRHKITKRGQNVTFRCDPISEHNRLYWYRQTLGQGPEFLTYFQNEAQLEKSRLLSDRFSAERPKGSFSTLEIQRTEQGDSAMYLCASSLGPRTDTQYFGPGTRLTVL.

The V call is TRBV11-2, the J call TRBJ2-7, with 7 bases identical to TRBD2. Losses at the gene ends were 1 base for V and 3 bases for J; bases not matched to a gene: 3. CDR3 size: 14 residues. CDR1 is SGHAT, CDR2 FQNNGV, per germline. In nucleotides, the CDR3 is TGTGCCAGCAGCTTAGTCCCGGGGGGCTACGAGCAGTACTTC. Translation: CASSLVPGGYEQYF.

The chain combines TRBV5-6 with TRBJ2-5, with 8 bases matching TRBD1. Germline V gives CDR1 SGHDT, CDR2 YYEEEE. V shed 5 bases and J 4 bases; nucleotides not matched to a gene: 7. The CDR3 spans 14 residues. The CDR3 sequence is CASRQTGEGETQYF. The CDR3 DNA is TGTGCCAGCAGACAGACAGGGGAAGGAGAGACCCAGTACTTC.

The chain links TRBV15 to TRBJ2-5; 14 nucleotides agree with TRBD2. Trimming cost V 5 bases and J 4 bases; bases outside gene matches: 3. Germline loops: CDR1 LNHNV, CDR2 YYDKDF (reference sequence). This CDR3 region has 15 residues. CDR3 region: CATSETSGGAETQYF. In nucleotides, the CDR3 is TGTGCCACCAGCGAGACTAGCGGGGGGGCAGAGACCCAGTACTTC.

This rearrangement joins TRBV10-3 to TRBJ2-7; 8 bases agree with TRBD2. Per germline, CDR1 ENHRY and CDR2 SYGVKD. The CDR3 loop spans 14 amino acids. J was trimmed by 6 bases and V by 3 bases; bases with no gene match: 7. The CDR3 bases are TGTGCCATCAGTGACCCGCGGGGGGTCCGCGAGCAGTACTTC. Translating it yields CAISDPRGVREQYF.

The chain employs TRBV11-2 and TRBJ2-1; D is possibly TRBD2 (5 bases). V lost 1 base to trimming and J lost 10 bases, with 11 bases between them. The CDR3 is 13 residues long. Germline V gives CDR1 SGHAT, CDR2 FQNNGV. CDR3: CASSLASGFEQFF. The CDR3 DNA reads as TGTGCCAGCAGCTTAGCTTCGGGGTTCGAGCAGTTCTTC.

The rearrangement links TRBV30 to TRBJ1-6; D gene uncertain. The germline V and J ends were trimmed by 4 bases and 5 bases, with 15 bases remaining between them. The CDR3 sequence is 15 residues long. CDR1 is GTSNPN, CDR2 SVGIG, per germline (reference sequence). The CDR3 region has the DNA TGTGCCTGGATTCCTGTCGTGGCCCATAATTCACCCCTCCACTTT. Its translation is CAWIPVVAHNSPLHF.

The chain recombines TRBV5-4 with TRBJ2-3; a possible D gene is TRBD2 (5 bases). The V gene lost 5 bases and the J gene lost 2 bases, with 15 bases spanning the gap. CDR3 length: 15 residues. Germline CDR1 SGHNT, CDR2 YYREEE (reference sequence). The CDR3, as DNA: TGTGCCAGCAGGGAAGAACTAGGATCCACAGATACGCAGTATTTT. As protein: CASREELGSTDTQYF.

The V and J genes are TRBV4-3 and TRBJ1-2; TRBD1 aligns across 8 bases. The J segment lost 4 bases and the V segment lost 2 bases, leaving 6 bases of the junction unmatched. Germline V gene data show CDR1 as LGHNA and CDR2 as YSLEER. CDR3 length equals 15 residues. CDR3 sequence: CASSQTNRGIYGYTF. The CDR3 DNA sequence: TGCGCCAGCAGCCAAACAAACAGGGGGATCTATGGCTACACCTTC.

The V gene is TRBV29-1, the J gene TRBJ2-1, with D possibly TRBD1 on 6 matching bases. V was trimmed by 3 bases and J by 15 bases, leaving 15 bases between them. The CDR3 spans 11 residues. Germline lookup yields CDR1 SQVTM and CDR2 ANQGSEA. The chain's CDR3 is CSVEVGAGRFF. CDR3 coding DNA: TGCAGCGTTGAGGTGGGGGCAGGTCGGTTCTTC.

This chain joins TRBV2 and TRBJ2-7; TRBD1 matches at 7 bases. The CDR3 has 18 residues. With V trimmed by 4 bases and J by 1 base, 16 bases remained unmatched. CDR1 and CDR2 (germline): SNHLY, FYNNEI. The CDR3 is CASSGAGQAYILSYEQYF. CDR3 DNA sequence: TGTGCCAGCAGTGGGGCTGGACAGGCCTACATCCTGTCCTACGAGCAGTACTTC.

J is TRBJ2-7 and V is TRBV4-2, with 9 bases that match TRBD2. Trimming took 0 bases from V and 3 from J; bases not matched to a gene: 6. Germline CDR1 is LGHNA and CDR2 is YNFKEQ. The CDR3 spans 16 residues. The CDR3 DNA is TGTGCCAGCAGCCAAGAGGGTCTAGCGGGAAGCTACGAGCAGTACTTC. Translated: CASSQEGLAGSYEQYF.

CDR3 coding DNA: TGTGCCACCAGCAGAGATTTTAACTACGAGCAGTACTTC. Protein sequence: CATSRDFNYEQYF. The rearrangement links TRBV15 to TRBJ2-7; D uncertain. This CDR3 comprises 13 residues. Germline V CDR1 and CDR2: LNHNV, YYDKDF (reference sequence). The V end was cut by 0 bases, the J end by 3 bases, with 6 bases between.

V is TRBV4-1 and J is TRBJ1-3, with a weak D call TRBD1 (6 bases). The CDR3 has 16 amino acids. V gave up 1 base and J gave up 4 bases, with 14 bases separating them. Germline loops: CDR1 MGHRA, CDR2 YSYEKL. In DNA, the CDR3 is TGCGCCAGCAGCCAAGGCCTTGTAGGGGGAGGAAACACCATATATTTT. Its protein is CASSQGLVGGGNTIYF.

This clone has more than one count but fewer than ten. The rearrangement joins TRBV19 to TRBJ1-5; D not resolved. The CDR3 sequence is 14 residues long. Germline assignment: CDR1 LNHDA and CDR2 SQIVND (reference sequence). V lost 5 bases to trimming and J lost 0 bases, with 8 bases between them. CDR3 DNA: TGTGCCAGTAGTGCGGGGTCTAGCAATCAGCCCCAGCATTTT. Translation: CASSAGSSNQPQHF.

This clone was observed a few times. This chain links TRBV9 with TRBJ2-3, with D maybe TRBD2 (5 bases). The V gene's germline CDR1 is SGDLS and CDR2 YYNGEE. Trimming removed 5 bases at V and 0 bases at J, with 22 bases between. CDR3 length equals 18 residues. The CDR3 sequence is CASSGLPQSFFSTDTQYF. For the CDR3, the DNA is TGTGCCAGCAGTGGACTGCCGCAATCCTTTTTTAGCACAGATACGCAGTATTTT.

The V and J genes are TRBV7-2 and TRBJ2-2, with D maybe TRBD2 (5 bases). Germline loops: CDR1 SGHTA, CDR2 FQGNSA. The length of the CDR3 is 16 residues. With 2 bases removed from V and 4 bases from J, the gap between germline ends came to 14 bases. This CDR3 is CASSLRGSGTTGELFF. For the CDR3, the DNA is TGTGCCAGCAGCTTAAGAGGGTCAGGTACCACCGGGGAGCTGTTTTTT.

The rearrangement joins TRBV7-9 to TRBJ2-7, with TRBD1 matching 8 bases. Germline V gives CDR1 SEHNR, CDR2 FQNEAQ (reference sequence). V gave up 8 bases and J gave up 5 bases; unmatched junction bases: 11. The CDR3 runs to 14 residues. DNA for the CDR3: TGTGCCAGCTCCCTCGGACAGGGCGTAAACGAGCAGTACTTC. It codes for CASSLGQGVNEQYF. Supplemented by reference TRBV7-9 and TRBJ2-7, the full variable domain reads DTGVSQNPRHKITKRGQNVTFRCDPISEHNRLYWYRQTLGQGPEFLTYFQNEAQLEKSRLLSDRFSAERPKGSFSTLEIQRTEQGDSAMYLCASSLGQGVNEQYFGPGTRLTVT.

This clone was seen just once. The chain couples TRBV4-2 to TRBJ2-5; 7 bases fit TRBD2. CDR3 length: 16 residues. V shed 0 bases and J 2 bases; nucleotides not matched to a gene: 6. Germline-derived CDR1 and CDR2 are LGHNA and YNFKEQ. The CDR3 protein is CASSQDPRGVQETQYF. CDR3 sequence (DNA): TGTGCCAGCAGCCAAGATCCCCGGGGGGTACAAGAGACCCAGTACTTC.

This chain links TRBV6-5 with TRBJ2-7; tentative D call: TRBD2 (6 bases). The ends were cut back, 5 bases at V and 2 bases at J, with 16 bases in the middle. The CDR3 spans 15 residues. Germline V CDR1 and CDR2: MNHEY, SVGAGI. The CDR3 here is CASSRAGTGAYEQYF. The CDR3 nucleotides are TGTGCCAGCAGTCGAGCCGGGACTGGAGCCTACGAGCAGTACTTC.